What follows is one TCR beta chain and its context. No antigen is known for it. This sample is drawn from a study of cytomegalovirus exposure and HLA in healthy donors. PCR was performed using 60 Vbeta and 13 Jbeta primers. Measured with immunoSEQ multiplex PCR; TCRdb has only the in-frame clones, and not every one. This table has some 130,000 clones, 60% to 80% appearing once. Donors in the study were healthy people who gave bone marrow. Study-wide results and limits: Most CMV-associated TCR beta chains were later found to appear HLA-restricted.

The CDR3 contains 13 residues. V gave up 5 bases and J gave up 5 bases; unmatched junction bases: 5. CDR1 SGHDN and CDR2 FVKESK come from the germline V gene. Sequencing input: PBMCs. V is TRBV14 and J is TRBJ1-1; the match to TRBD1 covers 7 bases. The source is a man younger than 35 in good health and CMV-seronegative. The chain's CDR3 is CASSYDRVTEAFF. CDR3 nucleotides: TGTGCCAGCAGCTACGACAGGGTTACTGAAGCTTTCTTT.